This record looks at one T cell receptor beta chain sequence and its context. Its target is not known. CD8+ and CD4+ blood T cells underwent TCR beta sequencing. Negative magnetic isolation gave CD8+ and CD4+ cells; FACS enriched CD8+ TEMRA. The data originate from a study of CD8 T cells in Susac syndrome. Findings and caveats of the study: Only a relatively small number of individuals were included in the TCR sequencing and HLA analysis.

RNA totalling roughly 0.5 to 1 ug underwent reverse transcription with random hexamers. TCR beta CDR3 was amplified by immunoSEQ covering 54 Vbeta and 13 Jbeta. TCRdb independently ran MiXCR on the immunoSEQ multiplex PCR reads; one entry per CDR3 protein. The repertoire holds about 280,000 distinct CDR3 sequences, around 83% seen once, with 0.095% to 0.14% in the top ten. Sequencing used CD8+ T cells from PBMCs. This receptor was identified in a human donor with multiple sclerosis.

CDR3 in amino acids: CASSELEDIQYF. CDR3 in DNA: TGTGCCAGCAGTGAACTGGAGGACATTCAGTACTTC. The chain links TRBV2 to TRBJ2-4; D is perhaps TRBD2 (5 bases). The germline CDR1 and CDR2 sequences are SNHLY and FYNNEI. V was pared by 2 bases and J by 8 bases, with 7 bases between. CDR3 length equals 12 residues.